This T cell receptor (beta chain) was identified in a study of cytomegalovirus exposure and HLA in healthy donors listed by TCRdb under 2017. As for the study more broadly: The 650 to 750 repertoires of the first cohort and the roughly 110 validation repertoires were produced on the same platform, according to a later analysis. The study aimed to test whether signatures of past pathogen exposure could be identified by cataloging public T cell receptors. Along with the approximately 670-subject first cohort, a separate validation cohort of around 120 different subjects was used. To predict cytomegalovirus infection status, the study brought together high-throughput TCR immunosequencing, statistical association of individual TCRs with disease status, and machine learning. What the study reported, not specific to this receptor: Of the cluster scores, approximately 95% were above 0 in a later analysis, which found that TCRs clustered in the first cohort also tended to co-occur in the roughly 130 validation repertoires. Across donors, most TCR sequences were observed very rarely, whereas some public TCRs were present in many individuals. In both the original and validation cohorts, the classifier was reported to diagnose cytomegalovirus status with high specificity and sensitivity. All 120 or so repertoires were used to score co-occurrence in the validation cohort in a later analysis, because that analysis had no HLA typing for the cohort. According to the authors, the approach could potentially be generalized to other disease states and immunological phenotypes. In vitro tests confirmed that a few of the cytomegalovirus-associated TCR beta chains recognize cytomegalovirus antigens. In the study, around 150 TCR beta chains were listed as associated with cytomegalovirus.

Inclusive of the bounding cysteine and phenylalanine, the CDR3 is 16 residues long. Of the read, only the CDR3 DNA is kept; its 48 bases are in frame from base 1. Relative to germline, V is missing 5 bases and J is missing 1 base, with 4 bases of the junction outside any gene match. According to the germline V gene, CDR1 reads SGHVS and CDR2 reads FNYEAQ. Donors formed part of the validation cohort, which comprised fewer than 150 subjects and was distinct from the first cohort of some 700 subjects. The library came from the immunoSEQ multiplex PCR assay. The published analysis was carried out like this. A statistical classification framework was developed to diagnose cytomegalovirus status using the catalog of TCR beta chain sequences. TCRdb took over this immuneACCESS table, retaining in-frame rearrangements with V and J assigned. Such tables are incomplete; in checked studies, under half of the missing clones stem from an unresolved V gene, and the remainder is unexplained. The V and J calls and clone size were taken over from that table, and D and trimming were inferred from the DNA. The sample data list around 150,000 clones, and about 82% of these were observed just once. Jointly, the top ten make up about 2.1% of the sample.

As regards this clone: Its antigen specificity is not known. Base qualities are not recorded, but no much larger clone differs from it by a single base.

The V and J genes are TRBV7-6 and TRBJ2-2; 10 central nucleotides agree with TRBD2. The sample was PBMCs. The receptor's source is a man aged 25-45 years in good health and CMV-seropositive. At the DNA level, the sequence is TGTGCCAGCAGCCCAGGACTAGCGGTGAACACCGGGGAGCTGTTTTTT. This translates into CASSPGLAVNTGELFF.